This is a list of T cell receptor beta chains from one sample in a study of response to subunit inactivated influenza vaccine. One entry per CDR3 protein results from TCRdb running MiXCR on the RT-PCR reads. This table has fewer than 800,000 distinct CDR3 sequences, 15% to 19% appearing once. This sample comprised PBMCs from blood, obtained 11 to 12 days after vaccination. The source of these receptors is a middle-aged man who received an inactivated influenza vaccine. Each CDR3 is given with its conserved first and last residue. A D gene is named only where the DNA matches it firmly. For some rows the clone size is stated as once, few or many, or as a class when expanded; others skip it.

>TRBV20-1|TRBJ2-2|TRBD1|.
CSTKDRRNTGELFF
TGCAGCACGAAGGACAGGAGGAACACCGGGGAGCTGTTTTTT
>TRBV27|TRBJ1-4|.|.
CASSYRPHDRTLNERLFF
TGTGCCAGCAGTTACAGACCCCACGACAGGACCCTAAATGAAAGGCTGTTTTTT
>TRBV29-1|TRBJ2-5|TRBD2|few
CSGLLAGGRETQYF
TGCAGCGGACTACTAGCGGGAGGACGTGAGACCCAGTACTTC
>TRBV6-1|TRBJ2-7|TRBD2|.
CASSGARASGSYEQYF
TGTGCCAGCAGTGGCGCTCGAGCTAGCGGGTCCTACGAGCAGTACTTC
>TRBV5-1|TRBJ1-2|.|.
CASSLDDYGYTF
TGCGCCAGCAGCTTGGATGACTATGGCTACACCTTC
>TRBV20-1|TRBJ2-1|.|.
CSAYWSLTNEQFF
TGCAGTGCGTATTGGTCCCTCACAAATGAGCAGTTCTTC
>TRBV10-3|TRBJ2-2|TRBD2|.
CAISFGLAVANTGELFF
TGTGCCATCTCTTTCGGACTAGCGGTAGCGAACACCGGGGAGCTGTTTTTT
>TRBV6-2/TRBV6-3|TRBJ2-1|.|.
CASSYHRYRDFESSYNEQFF
TGTGCCAGCAGTTACCATCGGTATCGGGACTTCGAAAGCTCCTACAATGAGCAGTTCTTC
>TRBV28|TRBJ1-4|.|few
CASSEDLRVFNEKLFF
TGTGCCAGCAGTGAAGATCTCAGGGTTTTTAATGAAAAACTGTTTTTT
>TRBV20-1|TRBJ2-7|.|few
CSARTTGYEQYF
TGCAGTGCTAGGACGACAGGCTACGAGCAGTACTTC
>TRBV10-3|TRBJ2-2|TRBD2|.
CAISLAGLNTGELFF
TGTGCCATTAGCCTAGCGGGGCTAAACACCGGGGAGCTGTTTTTT
>TRBV7-2|TRBJ2-5|.|.
CASSPSFVQETQYF
TGTGCCAGCAGCCCGAGTTTCGTCCAAGAGACCCAGTACTTC
>TRBV5-1|TRBJ2-7|TRBD1|.
CASSLTGTGGSEQYF
TGCGCCAGCAGCTTGACCGGGACAGGGGGCTCCGAGCAGTACTTC
>TRBV4-1|TRBJ2-4|TRBD1|many
CASSRTGTKNIQYF
TGCGCCAGCAGCCGGACAGGTACCAAAAACATTCAGTACTTC
>TRBV5-1|TRBJ1-6|.|many
CASCRAGTSPLHF
TGCGCCAGCTGTCGAGCAGGGACTTCACCCCTCCACTTT
>TRBV7-2|TRBJ1-5|.|.
CASSLVDYSNQPQHF
TGTGCCAGCAGCTTAGTAGATTATAGCAATCAGCCCCAGCATTTT
>TRBV20-1|TRBJ1-5|.|few
CSARRDTYSNQPQHF
TGCAGTGCTCGCCGGGACACGTATAGCAATCAGCCCCAGCATTTT
>TRBV5-1|TRBJ2-5|.|few
CASSLDPTAAQYF
TGCGCCAGCAGCTTGGACCCCACGGCGGCCCAGTACTTC
>TRBV11-2|TRBJ2-5|TRBD1|.
CASSSQGETQYF
TGTGCCAGCAGCTCACAGGGGGAGACCCAGTACTTC
>TRBV20-1|TRBJ2-5|TRBD2|few
CSANPGLAGVKETQYF
TGCAGTGCTAACCCCGGGTTAGCGGGAGTAAAAGAGACCCAGTACTTC
>TRBV10-3|TRBJ2-1|.|few
CAISESAASPTYNEQFF
TGTGCCATCAGTGAGTCTGCAGCTAGCCCCACCTACAATGAGCAGTTCTTC
>TRBV11-3|TRBJ2-7|.|few
CASSLDQTSTEQYF
TGTGCCAGCAGCTTAGATCAAACTAGCACCGAGCAGTACTTC
>TRBV5-1|TRBJ2-1|.|.
CASSPSGTYQEQFF
TGCGCCAGCAGCCCGTCCGGGACATACCAAGAGCAGTTCTTC
>TRBV5-5|TRBJ2-7|TRBD1|few
CASSQTGGMYEQYF
TGTGCCAGCAGTCAGACAGGGGGCATGTACGAGCAGTACTTC
>TRBV5-6|TRBJ2-5|.|.
CASSLAARKETQYF
TGTGCCAGCAGCCTGGCGGCTAGAAAAGAGACCCAGTACTTC
>TRBV24-1|TRBJ2-1|.|few
CATKDYSYNEQFF
TGTGCCACAAAGGACTACTCCTACAATGAGCAGTTCTTC
>TRBV2|TRBJ2-5|TRBD1|few
CASRMEGTGQETQYF
TGTGCCAGCAGGATGGAGGGGACAGGACAAGAGACCCAGTACTTC
>TRBV12-3/TRBV12-4|TRBJ2-1|TRBD2|.
CASSFSGTSNNEQFF
TGTGCCAGCAGTTTCTCCGGGACTAGCAATAATGAGCAGTTCTTC
>TRBV20-1|TRBJ2-2|.|many
CSASRTGGELFF
TGCAGTGCTAGCAGGACCGGCGGGGAGCTGTTTTTT
>TRBV5-1|TRBJ1-2|.|.
CASSLGSSRATYGYTF
TGCGCCAGCAGCTTGGGGTCCAGCAGGGCGACCTATGGCTACACCTTC
>TRBV20-1|TRBJ2-7|TRBD2|.
CSASSQAGIYEQYF
TGCAGTGCTAGCTCTCAAGCGGGGATCTACGAGCAGTACTTC
>TRBV10-3|TRBJ2-2|TRBD2|few
CATLAEPNTGELFF
TGTGCCACCCTAGCGGAACCGAACACCGGGGAGCTGTTTTTT
>TRBV7-2|TRBJ2-7|TRBD2|few
CASSPRASGVYEQYF
TGTGCCAGCAGCCCCCGAGCTAGCGGGGTCTACGAGCAGTACTTC
>TRBV5-1|TRBJ2-7|TRBD1|few
CASSLRTGAYEQYF
TGTGCCAGCAGCTTAAGGACAGGGGCCTACGAGCAGTACTTC
>TRBV29-1|TRBJ2-1|TRBD1|many
CSVEYQTGQGKVVQFF
TGCAGCGTTGAATACCAGACGGGACAGGGAAAAGTAGTGCAGTTCTTC
>TRBV7-2|TRBJ2-2|.|.
CASSLVPLGQNTGELFF
TGTGCCAGCAGCTTAGTCCCATTAGGGCAGAACACCGGGGAGCTGTTTTTT
>TRBV5-1|TRBJ2-5|TRBD1|.
CASSPGQGVWETQYF
TGCGCCAGCAGCCCGGGACAGGGGGTTTGGGAGACCCAGTACTTC
>TRBV12-3/TRBV12-4|TRBJ2-1|TRBD2|.
CASSLSGREQFF
TGTGCCAGCAGTTTAAGCGGGAGAGAGCAGTTCTTC
>TRBV12-3/TRBV12-4|TRBJ2-2|.|.
CAILRGARSTGELFF
TGTGCCATCCTACGGGGGGCGCGTAGCACCGGGGAGCTGTTTTTT
>TRBV6-5|TRBJ1-5|.|few
CASSWRGNQPQHF
TGTGCCAGCAGTTGGAGGGGGAATCAGCCCCAGCATTTT
>TRBV4-3|TRBJ2-7|TRBD1|few
CASSQGFSGGAFAYEQYF
TGCGCCAGCAGCCAAGGTTTCTCAGGGGGCGCGTTCGCCTACGAGCAGTACTTC
>TRBV2|TRBJ1-5|.|few
CASSGDSSNQPQHF
TGTGCCAGCAGCGGAGACAGTAGCAATCAGCCCCAGCATTTT
>TRBV27|TRBJ2-7|.|many
CASSLSDEQYF
TGTGCCAGCAGTTTGTCCGACGAGCAGTACTTC
>TRBV7-8|TRBJ2-5|.|.
CASSSVPQLGETQYF
TGTGCCAGCAGCAGCGTCCCTCAGTTAGGAGAGACCCAGTACTTC
>TRBV6-1|TRBJ2-1|.|.
CASSVRNYNEQFF
TGTGCCAGCAGTGTCAGGAACTACAATGAGCAGTTCTTC
>TRBV20-1|TRBJ1-5|.|few
CSAGWGEQPQHF
TGCAGTGCTGGATGGGGGGAACAGCCCCAGCATTTT
>TRBV25-1|TRBJ1-2|.|few
CASSEYGHNPIYGYTF
TGTGCCAGCAGTGAATATGGACATAACCCCATCTATGGCTACACCTTC
>TRBV7-9|TRBJ2-1|.|few
CASSWDSLNEQFF
TGTGCCAGCAGCTGGGACTCCCTCAATGAGCAGTTCTTC
>TRBV7-2|TRBJ2-3|TRBD2|.
CASSLVPASGPRDTQYF
TGTGCCAGCAGCTTAGTCCCCGCTAGCGGCCCACGGGATACGCAGTATTTT
>TRBV12-3/TRBV12-4|TRBJ2-3|TRBD2|.
CASSFASGGSDTQYF
TGTGCCAGCAGTTTTGCTAGCGGGGGGTCCGATACGCAGTATTTT
>TRBV9|TRBJ2-1|.|many
CASSVGLGNEQFF
TGTGCCAGCAGCGTAGGTTTGGGGAATGAGCAGTTCTTC
>TRBV5-5|TRBJ1-5|TRBD1|.
CASSLGGTGTGGEPQHF
TGTGCCAGCAGCTTGGGAGGGACAGGGACTGGGGGGGAGCCCCAGCATTTT
>TRBV29-1|TRBJ2-7|.|many
CSVEAGGSRYF
TGCAGCGTTGAAGCCGGGGGCTCGAGGTACTTC
>TRBV4-1|TRBJ2-5|.|many
CASSQEFISRPPPGLQETQYF
TGCGCCAGCAGCCAAGAATTTATATCGAGACCTCCCCCTGGCCTCCAAGAGACCCAGTACTTC
>TRBV10-3|TRBJ2-6|.|.
CAIKWGSGANVLTF
TGTGCCATCAAGTGGGGGTCTGGGGCCAACGTCCTGACTTTC
>TRBV30|TRBJ2-3|TRBD2|.
CASTSGVLGDTQYF
TGTGCCTCGACTAGCGGGGTTTTAGGGGATACGCAGTATTTT
>TRBV18|TRBJ1-5|.|few
CASSPGSDQPQHF
TGTGCCAGCTCACCAGGGAGTGATCAGCCCCAGCATTTT